Listed here is a single TCR beta chain. This entry belongs to a study of blood T cell repertoires in COVID-19. This CDR3 is 16 amino acids long. V was clipped by 3 bases and J by 3 bases; unmatched bases: 10. The germline gives CDR1 SGHRS, CDR2 YFSETQ. The data were produced by immunoSEQ multiplex PCR, yet TCRdb's version contains in-frame clones alone and is incomplete. Of approximately 65,000 clones in the sample, approximately 85% were seen once. The source material was peripheral blood. The J gene is TRBJ2-5, the V gene TRBV5-1, with TRBD2 matching 8 bases. The source of this sequence is a human donor in a cohort sampled during active COVID-19. CDR3 DNA: TGCGCCAGCAGCTCGCCCCTCAGTAGCGGGGAAGAGACCCAGTACTTC. Protein sequence: CASSSPLSSGEETQYF.